The 7 T cell receptor beta chains listed next were all sequenced from one sample in a study of blood T cells in healthy people across ages. Primers used in a second PCR of about 7 to 12 cycles were a sample-barcoded 5' primer and a J-beta primer mix. MiXCR was run by TCRdb on the 5' RACE reads, yielding one entry per CDR3 protein. The sample consists of more than 900,000 distinct CDR3 sequences, roughly 28% of them appearing once. This same sample was also taken into another study, of T cells of mothers and their children.

Sequenced: blood. The receptor set was obtained from a woman aged 40 to 55 in good health.

This clonotype was recorded a few times. The chain is built from TRBV20-1 and TRBJ2-4; a weak D match, TRBD2 (5 bases). The CDR3 has 18 amino acids. Germline CDR1 reads DFQATT; CDR2 reads SNEGSKA (reference sequence). V dropped 0 bases and J dropped 1 base, with 19 bases sitting between them. CDR3 amino acids: CSARDLVSITGAKNIQYF. CDR3 bases: TGCAGTGCTAGAGATTTGGTTTCAATAACGGGGGCCAAAAACATTCAGTACTTC.

This clonotype has a handful of counts. The J gene is TRBJ1-4, the V gene TRBV13; perhaps TRBD1 as D (5 bases). Germline loops: CDR1 PRHDT, CDR2 FYEKMQ (reference sequence). V was cut by 5 bases and J by 7 bases, with 8 bases left in between. The CDR3 length is 12 residues. In DNA, the CDR3 is TGTGCCAGCAGCGGCGGGACTGAAAAACTGTTTTTT. It yields the protein CASSGGTEKLFF.

Only a few counts were recorded for this clonotype. The chain carries TRBV20-1 and TRBJ2-7; TRBD1 is a possible D gene (6 bases). CDR1 is DFQATT, CDR2 SNEGSKA, per germline (reference sequence). The CDR3 covers 16 residues. Trimming stripped 2 bases from V and 4 bases from J, with 21 bases between. CDR3 sequence reads: CSARPDQGTSLYEQYF. CDR3 DNA: TGCAGTGCTAGACCCGATCAGGGGACCTCCCTTTACGAGCAGTACTTC.

The chain employs TRBV6-6 and TRBJ1-1; unclear D gene. The CDR3 length is 11 residues. Trimming removed 2 bases at V and 11 bases at J, with 9 bases between. Germline V gene data show CDR1 as MNHNY and CDR2 as SVGAGI (reference sequence). The CDR3 bases are TGTGCCAGCAGTTACGGGGTAGGGGCTTTCTTT. This codes for CASSYGVGAFF.

The gene calls are TRBV28 and TRBJ2-1; 12 nucleotides line up with TRBD2. The J call is doubtful: the DNA matches TRBJ2-7 better. The CDR3 runs 18 residues. The germline gives CDR1 MDHEN, CDR2 SYDVKM. Here the CDR3 DNA reads TGTGCCAGCAGTTCCGGGACTAGCGGGTCGAGCTCCTACAATGAGCAGTACTTC. It encodes CASSSGTSGSSSYNEQYF.

This clonotype has a handful of counts. V gene TRBV19 combines with J gene TRBJ2-7, with 10 nucleotides matching TRBD1. The junction had 2 bases not matched to a gene; V was cut back by 3 bases and J by 3 bases. CDR3 length equals 14 residues. The germline CDR1 and CDR2 sequences are LNHDA and SQIVND (reference sequence). CDR3 residues: CASSMGTGVYEQYF. In DNA, the CDR3 is TGTGCCAGTAGTATGGGGACAGGGGTCTACGAGCAGTACTTC.

There are a few counts of this clonotype. This chain uses TRBV28 with TRBJ2-3; D assignment may be TRBD1 or TRBD2 (5 bases each). Germline values: CDR1 MDHEN, CDR2 SYDVKM. The CDR3 totals 12 residues. V lost 7 bases, J lost 8 bases, and 13 bases lay in between. The CDR3 DNA sequence: TGTGCCAGCACCCCCGAGGGGCTTACGCAGTATTTT. The encoded protein is CASTPEGLTQYF.